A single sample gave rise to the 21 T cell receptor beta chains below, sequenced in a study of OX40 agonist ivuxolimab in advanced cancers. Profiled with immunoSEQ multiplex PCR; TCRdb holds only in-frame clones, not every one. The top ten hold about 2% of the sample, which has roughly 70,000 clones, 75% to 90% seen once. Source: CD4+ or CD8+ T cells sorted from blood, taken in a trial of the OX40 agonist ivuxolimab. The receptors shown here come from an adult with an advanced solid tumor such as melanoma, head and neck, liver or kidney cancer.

The CDR3 DNA reads TGTGCCAGCAGTCAGCGATTTAGCGACCTAAGCACAGATACGCAGTATTTT. This encodes CASSQRFSDLSTDTQYF. This chain links TRBV7-2 with TRBJ2-3, with D maybe TRBD2 (5 bases). This CDR3 is 17 amino acids long. The V end was cut by 6 bases, the J end by 0 bases, with 19 bases between. Germline V lookup: CDR1 SGHTA, CDR2 FQGNSA.

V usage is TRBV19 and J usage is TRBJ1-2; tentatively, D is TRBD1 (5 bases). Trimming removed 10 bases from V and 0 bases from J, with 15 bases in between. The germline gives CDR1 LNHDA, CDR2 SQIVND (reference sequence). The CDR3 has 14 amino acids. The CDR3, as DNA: TGTGCCACGAGACGGGACTTAGCTAACTATGGCTACACCTTC. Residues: CATRRDLANYGYTF.

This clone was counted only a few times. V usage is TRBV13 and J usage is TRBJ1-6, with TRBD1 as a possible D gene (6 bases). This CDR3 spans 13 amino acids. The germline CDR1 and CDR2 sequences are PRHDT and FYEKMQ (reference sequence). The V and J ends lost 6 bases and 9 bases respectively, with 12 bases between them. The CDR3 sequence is CASRLTGLSPLHF. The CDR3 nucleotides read TGTGCCAGCAGATTAACAGGGCTTTCACCCCTCCACTTT.

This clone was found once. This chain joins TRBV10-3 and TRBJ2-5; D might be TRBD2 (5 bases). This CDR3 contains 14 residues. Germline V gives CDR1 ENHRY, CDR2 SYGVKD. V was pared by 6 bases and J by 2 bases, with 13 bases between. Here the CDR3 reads CAISPNPGQETQYF. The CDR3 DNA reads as TGTGCCATCAGCCCCAACCCGGGACAAGAGACCCAGTACTTC.

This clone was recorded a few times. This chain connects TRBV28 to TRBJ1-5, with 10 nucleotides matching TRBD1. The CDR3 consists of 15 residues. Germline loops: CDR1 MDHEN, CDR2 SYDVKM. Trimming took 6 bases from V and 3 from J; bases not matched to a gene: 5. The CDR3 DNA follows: TGTGCCAGCAGCCCGACAGGGGGCAACAATCAGCCCCAGCATTTT. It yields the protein CASSPTGGNNQPQHF.

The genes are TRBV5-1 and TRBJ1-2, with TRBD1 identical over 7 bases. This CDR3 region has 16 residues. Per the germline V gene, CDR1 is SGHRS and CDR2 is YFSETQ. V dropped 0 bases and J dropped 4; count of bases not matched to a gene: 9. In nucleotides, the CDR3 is TGCGCCAGCAGCTTGGATTTTGAGGGGGCAATCTATGGCTACACCTTC. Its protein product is CASSLDFEGAIYGYTF.

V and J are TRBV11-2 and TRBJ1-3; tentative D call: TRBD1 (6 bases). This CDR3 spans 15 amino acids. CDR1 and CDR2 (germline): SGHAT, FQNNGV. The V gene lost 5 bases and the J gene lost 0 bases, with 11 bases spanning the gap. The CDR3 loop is CASSAGQSSGNTIYF. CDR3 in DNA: TGTGCCAGCAGCGCAGGACAGAGCTCTGGAAACACCATATATTTT.

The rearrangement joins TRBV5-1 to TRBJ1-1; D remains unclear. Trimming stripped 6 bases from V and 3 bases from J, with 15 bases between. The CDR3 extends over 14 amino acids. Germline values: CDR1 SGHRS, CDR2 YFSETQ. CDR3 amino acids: CASKVEFPYTEAFF. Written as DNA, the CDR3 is TGCGCCAGCAAGGTCGAGTTTCCCTACACTGAAGCTTTCTTT.

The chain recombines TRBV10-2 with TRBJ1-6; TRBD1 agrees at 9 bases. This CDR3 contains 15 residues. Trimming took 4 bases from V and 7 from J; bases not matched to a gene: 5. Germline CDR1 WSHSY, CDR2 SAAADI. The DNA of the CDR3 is TGCGCCAGCAGTGTGCCGGACAGGGGAAATTCACCCCTCCACTTT. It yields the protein CASSVPDRGNSPLHF.

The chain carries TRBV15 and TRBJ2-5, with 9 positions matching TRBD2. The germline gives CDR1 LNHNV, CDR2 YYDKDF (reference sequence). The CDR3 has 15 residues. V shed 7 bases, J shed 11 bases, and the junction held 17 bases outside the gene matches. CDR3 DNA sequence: TGTGCCACCAAGGAATTGGCGGGAGGGACCCGGGAGCAGTACTTC. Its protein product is CATKELAGGTREQYF.

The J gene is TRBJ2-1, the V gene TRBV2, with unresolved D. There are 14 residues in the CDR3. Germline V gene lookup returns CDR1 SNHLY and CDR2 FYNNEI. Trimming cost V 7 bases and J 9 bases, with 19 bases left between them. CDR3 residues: CASKKETSYAEQFF. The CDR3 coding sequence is TGTGCCAGCAAAAAGGAAACAAGTTATGCTGAGCAGTTCTTC.

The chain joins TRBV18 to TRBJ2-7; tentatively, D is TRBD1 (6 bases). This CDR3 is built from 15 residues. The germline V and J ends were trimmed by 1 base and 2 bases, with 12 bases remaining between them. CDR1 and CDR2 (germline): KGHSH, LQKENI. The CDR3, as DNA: TGTGCCAGCTCACCACTTTCAGGGGTAGCCTACGAGCAGTACTTC. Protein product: CASSPLSGVAYEQYF.

DNA for the CDR3: TGTGCCAGCAGTTTATCGAAATTCCCACAGGGGTCGCGCATCAATGAGCAGTTCTTC. Protein sequence: CASSLSKFPQGSRINEQFF. The rearrangement uses TRBV27 and TRBJ2-1; 7 bases are shared with TRBD1. The CDR3 length is 19 residues. CDR1 and CDR2 (germline): MNHEY, SMNVEV (reference sequence). Losses at the gene ends were 0 bases for V and 6 bases for J; bases not matched to a gene: 17.

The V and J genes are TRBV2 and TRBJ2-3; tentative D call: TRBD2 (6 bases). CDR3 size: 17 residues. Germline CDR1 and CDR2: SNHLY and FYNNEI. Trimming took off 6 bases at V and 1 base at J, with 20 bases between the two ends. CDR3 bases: TGTGCCAGCAGGGGGCAGGCAGGGAGGTGGGGCACAGATACGCAGTATTTT. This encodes CASRGQAGRWGTDTQYF.

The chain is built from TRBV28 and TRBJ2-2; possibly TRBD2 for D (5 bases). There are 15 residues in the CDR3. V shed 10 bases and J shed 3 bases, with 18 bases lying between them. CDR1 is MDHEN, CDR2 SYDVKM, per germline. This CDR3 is CATLGRRADTGELFF. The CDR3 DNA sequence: TGTGCCACACTAGGGAGAAGAGCCGACACCGGGGAGCTGTTTTTT.

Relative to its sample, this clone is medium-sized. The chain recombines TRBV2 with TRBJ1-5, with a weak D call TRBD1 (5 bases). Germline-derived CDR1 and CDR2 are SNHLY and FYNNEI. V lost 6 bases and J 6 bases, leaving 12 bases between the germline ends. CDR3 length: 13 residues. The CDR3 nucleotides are TGTGCCAGCAGGCCCAGGGTTAGTCAGCCCCAGCATTTT. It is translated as CASRPRVSQPQHF. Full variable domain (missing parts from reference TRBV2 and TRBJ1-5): EPEVTQTPSHQVTQMGQEVILRCVPISNHLYFYWYRQILGQKVEFLVSFYNNEISEKSEIFDDQFSVERPDGSNFTLKIRSTKLEDSAMYFCASRPRVSQPQHFGDGTRLSIL.

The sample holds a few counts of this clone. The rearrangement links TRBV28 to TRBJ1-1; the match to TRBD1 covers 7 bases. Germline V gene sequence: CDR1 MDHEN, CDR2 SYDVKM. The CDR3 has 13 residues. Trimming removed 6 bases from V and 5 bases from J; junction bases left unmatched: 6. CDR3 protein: CASRTGWGTEAFF. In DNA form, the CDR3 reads TGTGCCAGCAGGACAGGGTGGGGGACTGAAGCTTTCTTT.

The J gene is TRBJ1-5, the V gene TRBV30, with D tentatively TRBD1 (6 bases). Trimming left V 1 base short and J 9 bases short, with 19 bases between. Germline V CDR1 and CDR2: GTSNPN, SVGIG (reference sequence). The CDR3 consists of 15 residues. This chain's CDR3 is CAWSAPGTSILPQHF. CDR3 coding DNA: TGTGCCTGGAGTGCCCCCGGGACATCAATTTTGCCCCAGCATTTT. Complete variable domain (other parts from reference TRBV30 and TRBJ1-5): SQTIHQWPATLVQPVGSPLSLECTVEGTSNPNLYWYRQAAGRGLQLLFYSVGIGQISSEVPQNLSASRPQDRQFILSSKKLLLSDSGFYLCAWSAPGTSILPQHFGDGTRLSIL.

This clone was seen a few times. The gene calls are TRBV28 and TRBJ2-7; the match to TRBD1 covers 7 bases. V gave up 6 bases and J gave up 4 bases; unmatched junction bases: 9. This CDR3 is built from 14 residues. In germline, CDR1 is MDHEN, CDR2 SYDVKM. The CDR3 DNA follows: TGTGCCAGCAGCTCCGGGACAGAGCCTTACGAGCAGTACTTC. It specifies CASSSGTEPYEQYF.

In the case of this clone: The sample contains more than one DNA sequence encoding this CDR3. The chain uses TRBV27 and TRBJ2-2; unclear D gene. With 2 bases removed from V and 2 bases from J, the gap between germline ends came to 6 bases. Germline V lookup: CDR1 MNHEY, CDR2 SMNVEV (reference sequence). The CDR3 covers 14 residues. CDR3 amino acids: CASSLGLNTGELFF. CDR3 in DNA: TGTGCCAGCAGTTTAGGCCTCAACACCGGGGAGCTGTTTTTT.

Here the CDR3 reads CASSFGASGANNEQFF. The CDR3 region has the DNA TGCGCCAGCAGCTTTGGGGCTAGCGGGGCCAACAATGAGCAGTTCTTC. This rearrangement joins TRBV5-1 to TRBJ2-1, with 9 bases identical to TRBD2. Losses at the gene ends were 2 bases for V and 5 bases for J; bases not matched to a gene: 8. The CDR3 length is 16 residues. The germline gives CDR1 SGHRS, CDR2 YFSETQ.